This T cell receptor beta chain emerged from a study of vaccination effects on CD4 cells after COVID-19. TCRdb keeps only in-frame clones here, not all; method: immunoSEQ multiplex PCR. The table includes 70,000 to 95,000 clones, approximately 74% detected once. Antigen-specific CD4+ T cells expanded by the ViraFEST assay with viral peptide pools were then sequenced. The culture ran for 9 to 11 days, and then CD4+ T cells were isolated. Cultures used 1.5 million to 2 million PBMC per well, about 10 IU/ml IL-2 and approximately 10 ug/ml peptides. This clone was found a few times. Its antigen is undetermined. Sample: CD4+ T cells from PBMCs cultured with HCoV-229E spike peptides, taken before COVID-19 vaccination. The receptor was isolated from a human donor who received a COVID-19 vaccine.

CDR3 coding DNA: TGTGCCAGCAGCTCCTCCCGGACAGGTGGGGATACGCAGTATTTT. It encodes CASSSSRTGGDTQYF. J is TRBJ2-3 and V is TRBV7-3; 7 nucleotides agree with TRBD1. Germline CDR1 and CDR2: SGHTA and FQGTGA. With V trimmed by 4 bases and J by 6 bases, 10 bases remained unmatched. CDR3 length: 15 amino acids.